Listed below are T cell receptor beta chains from one sample, sequenced in a study of post-analysis software for immune sequencing data. TCRdb reprocessed the PCR reads with MiXCR, giving one entry per CDR3 protein. The data show about 770,000 distinct CDR3 sequences, around 45% seen once. Sequenced input: blood. All receptors derive from a girl aged 5-17 years with multiple sclerosis. Each CDR3 is given with its conserved first and last residue. The D gene is left open where the match is weak. The listing skips clone size in some rows; elsewhere it reads once, few, many or a size class.

j_call d_call clone_size v_call cdr3_aa cdr3_nt
TRBJ2-7 TRBD1 few TRBV29-1 CSVEVGTGAYEQYF TGCAGCGTTGAAGTGGGGACAGGGGCCTACGAGCAGTACTTC
TRBJ2-1 TRBD2 . TRBV6-1 CASSQTLGTSGPSSYNEQFF TGTGCCAGCAGCCAAACATTAGGGACTAGCGGGCCAAGCTCCTACAATGAGCAGTTCTTC
TRBJ2-5 . . TRBV3-1 CASSQVHSRQETQYF TGTGCCAGCAGCCAAGTGCACAGTCGGCAAGAGACCCAGTACTTC
TRBJ2-7 TRBD1 . TRBV27 CASGRTGTYEQYF TGTGCCAGCGGAAGGACAGGGACCTACGAGCAGTACTTC
TRBJ2-3 . few TRBV7-2 CASSQDQNTDTQYF TGTGCCAGCAGCCAGGACCAAAACACAGATACGCAGTATTTT
TRBJ1-2 . . TRBV14 CASSQDGGAIYGYTF TGTGCCAGCAGCCAAGATGGAGGCGCCATCTATGGCTACACCTTC
TRBJ1-2 . few TRBV20-1 CSASVGVMDYTF TGCAGTGCTAGCGTGGGGGTTATGGACTACACCTTC
TRBJ1-2 . few TRBV5-6 CASSFLTGGYGYTF TGTGCCAGCAGCTTTCTTACGGGGGGCTATGGCTACACCTTC
TRBJ2-5 . . TRBV28 CATHVRWGTGETQYF TGTGCCACCCACGTGCGATGGGGAACGGGGGAGACCCAGTACTTC
TRBJ1-6 TRBD1 . TRBV9 CASSEGDSSSYNSPLHF TGTGCCAGCAGCGAGGGGGACAGTTCCTCCTATAATTCACCCCTCCACTTT
TRBJ2-1 TRBD2 . TRBV20-1 CSADEISGSYNEQFF TGCAGTGCCGATGAAATTAGCGGGAGCTACAATGAGCAGTTCTTC
TRBJ1-5 . . TRBV5-6 CASSLGEFSNQPQHF TGTGCCAGCAGCTTGGGGGAATTCAGCAATCAGCCCCAGCATTTT
TRBJ1-6 . . TRBV7-8 CASSGRDRDNSPLHF TGTGCCAGCAGCGGACGCGACAGAGATAATTCACCCCTCCACTTT
TRBJ2-7 TRBD1 . TRBV5-1 CASSYPPGQGDYEQYF TGCGCCAGCAGCTACCCACCGGGACAGGGTGATTACGAGCAGTACTTC
TRBJ2-1 . . TRBV7-9 CASSRFYNEQFF TGTGCCAGCAGTCGTTTCTACAATGAGCAGTTCTTC
TRBJ2-5 TRBD1 . TRBV6-5 CASGQLKETQYF TGTGCCTCGGGACAGCTTAAAGAGACCCAGTACTTC
TRBJ2-3 TRBD2 . TRBV7-9 CASSETLAGNTDTQYF TGTGCCAGCAGCGAAACACTAGCGGGAAACACAGATACGCAGTATTTT
TRBJ2-3 . many TRBV12-3/TRBV12-4 CASSYRTLHRGTDTQYF TGTGCCAGCAGCTACCGGACACTTCATAGGGGCACAGATACGCAGTATTTT
TRBJ2-3 . few TRBV29-1 CSVERVGTDTQYF TGCAGCGTTGAAAGGGTGGGGACAGATACGCAGTATTTT
TRBJ2-2 . . TRBV6-5 CASSYWYGTGELFF TGTGCCAGCAGTTACTGGTACGGCACCGGGGAGCTGTTTTTT
TRBJ2-7 TRBD2 . TRBV7-3 CASSSLAAHSYEQYF TGTGCCAGCAGCTCACTAGCGGCTCACTCCTACGAGCAGTACTTC
TRBJ2-7 TRBD1 once TRBV28 CASSSEDRGTYEQYF TGTGCCAGCAGTTCTGAGGACAGGGGAACCTACGAGCAGTACTTC
TRBJ1-1 . . TRBV20-1 CSARRELGTEAFF TGCAGTGCTAGACGAGAGTTGGGGACTGAAGCTTTCTTT
TRBJ2-7 TRBD2 few TRBV29-1 CSAVAGSSYEQYF TGCAGCGCCGTAGCGGGAAGTAGCTACGAGCAGTACTTC
TRBJ2-7 TRBD1 . TRBV15 CATSSPSSGTGPYEQYF TGTGCCACCAGCAGCCCATCTTCCGGGACAGGGCCCTACGAGCAGTACTTC
TRBJ2-5 . . TRBV10-3 CAIRETSEATQYF TGTGCCATCAGGGAAACCTCAGAGGCGACCCAGTACTTC
TRBJ2-7 TRBD1 few TRBV5-1 CASSPGQGNEQYF TGCGCCAGCAGCCCAGGACAGGGAAACGAGCAGTACTTC
TRBJ1-1 . . TRBV7-9 CASSFLQDPNTEAFF TGTGCCAGCAGCTTTTTACAAGATCCGAACACTGAAGCTTTCTTT
TRBJ2-7 TRBD2 . TRBV20-1 CSARDRLAGVRSYEQYF TGCAGTGCTAGAGATAGGCTAGCGGGAGTGAGGTCCTACGAGCAGTACTTC
TRBJ2-3 . . TRBV15 CATSRADTQYF TGTGCCACCAGCAGAGCAGATACGCAGTATTTT
TRBJ1-2 . . TRBV3-1 CASSQVAGANYGYTF TGTGCCAGCAGCCAAGTGGCAGGGGCTAACTATGGCTACACCTTC
TRBJ2-7 . . TRBV7-9 CASSLATSLREQYF TGTGCCAGCAGCTTAGCAACTAGCCTCCGCGAGCAGTACTTC
TRBJ2-7 . few TRBV21-1 CASTHCEQYF TGTGCCAGCACCCATTGCGAGCAGTACTTC
TRBJ1-5 . . TRBV15 CATSLDGGRAEPQHF TGTGCCACCAGCTTAGACGGAGGGCGTGCGGAGCCCCAGCATTTT
TRBJ2-3 . once TRBV6-2/TRBV6-3 CASSYSGVGGTDTQYF TGTGCCAGCAGTTACTCCGGAGTAGGAGGGACAGATACGCAGTATTTT
TRBJ2-7 TRBD1 few TRBV7-6 CASSLADRGEQYF TGTGCCAGCAGCTTAGCCGACAGGGGCGAGCAGTACTTC
TRBJ2-7 . . TRBV19 CASSISSRTYEQYF TGTGCCAGTAGTATTTCTTCCCGAACCTACGAGCAGTACTTC
TRBJ2-2 TRBD1 . TRBV29-1 CSVNLGGDRGRPGELFF TGCAGCGTCAACTTGGGTGGGGACAGGGGGCGCCCCGGGGAGCTGTTTTTT
TRBJ2-3 . . TRBV29-1 CSVDPYSSETGDTQYF TGCAGCGTTGACCCCTATTCTAGCGAAACGGGAGATACGCAGTATTTT
TRBJ2-3 TRBD2 . TRBV9 CASSDRLAGVSDTQYF TGTGCCAGCAGCGATCGACTAGCGGGAGTTTCAGATACGCAGTATTTT
TRBJ1-1 TRBD1 . TRBV10-3 CAITGGLGGTEAFF TGTGCCATCACAGGGGGCTTGGGGGGCACTGAAGCTTTCTTT
TRBJ2-1 . few TRBV20-1 CSANREYNEQFF TGCAGTGCTAACAGAGAATACAATGAGCAGTTCTTC
TRBJ2-7 TRBD2 . TRBV10-3 CAISESPSGLSYEQYF TGTGCCATCAGTGAGTCTCCTAGCGGGCTCTCCTACGAGCAGTACTTC
TRBJ1-5 TRBD1 few TRBV6-7 CASSYLGQDNQPQHF TGTGCCAGCAGTTACCTCGGACAGGACAATCAGCCCCAGCATTTT
TRBJ2-7 TRBD2 . TRBV13 CASSPGLALGEQYF TGTGCCAGCAGCCCCGGACTAGCTCTGGGCGAGCAGTACTTC
TRBJ2-2 TRBD2 . TRBV4-3 CASSQDMPGGDTGELFF TGCGCCAGCAGCCAAGATATGCCGGGAGGAGACACCGGGGAGCTGTTTTTT
TRBJ2-1 . . TRBV10-3 CAISGAGSSYNEQFF TGTGCCATCAGCGGGGCGGGGTCCTCCTACAATGAGCAGTTCTTC
TRBJ1-2 . few TRBV29-1 CSAAEMTETYGYTF TGCAGCGCTGCGGAAATGACGGAGACCTATGGCTACACCTTC
TRBJ2-1 . . TRBV9 CASSATGILHNEQFF TGTGCCAGCAGCGCCACCGGGATCCTCCACAATGAGCAGTTCTTC
TRBJ1-1 . . TRBV30 CAWSTWGGMNTEAFF TGTGCCTGGAGTACGTGGGGGGGGATGAACACTGAAGCTTTCTTT
TRBJ2-1 TRBD2 . TRBV6-2/TRBV6-3 CAIRGTSGRNEQFF TGTGCCATCAGGGGGACTAGCGGGAGAAATGAGCAGTTCTTC
TRBJ2-7 . few TRBV20-1 CSASAGILSHEQYF TGCAGTGCTAGCGCGGGGATTTTGAGCCACGAGCAGTACTTC
TRBJ2-7 . . TRBV12-3/TRBV12-4 CASSPRPGQVYEQYF TGTGCCAGCAGCCCCCGTCCGGGACAAGTGTACGAGCAGTACTTC
TRBJ1-5 . . TRBV3-1 CASSQTAGWQPQHF TGTGCCAGCAGCCAGACGGCCGGATGGCAGCCCCAGCATTTT
TRBJ2-7 . . TRBV7-2 CASSLGSRANDEQYF TGTGCCAGCAGCTTAGGCTCTCGGGCTAACGACGAGCAGTACTTC
TRBJ2-5 . once TRBV20-1 CSARRLVGETQYF TGCAGTGCTAGGAGGCTGGTAGGGGAGACCCAGTACTTC
TRBJ2-5 . . TRBV7-9 CASSFGHETQYF TGTGCCAGCAGCTTTGGTCATGAGACCCAGTACTTC
TRBJ2-1 . . TRBV7-9 CASRPDQGYNEQFF TGTGCCAGCAGGCCCGACCAAGGGTACAATGAGCAGTTCTTC
TRBJ2-7 TRBD1 . TRBV7-3 CASKPTGESSYNEQYF TGTGCCAGCAAGCCTACAGGGGAAAGCTCCTACAATGAGCAGTACTTC
TRBJ2-7 . few TRBV25-1 CASSASAITKQYF TGTGCCAGCAGTGCCAGTGCGATTACGAAGCAGTACTTC